This T cell receptor (beta chain) appears in the sequencing data of a study of blood T cell repertoires in COVID-19. The overall study: Specimens from acute and convalescent COVID-19 originated in the United States, Italy and Spain. T cells, B-cell-depleted T cells, or PBMCs supplied cDNA or gDNA.

Germline-derived CDR1 and CDR2 are SNHLY and FYNNEI. This CDR3 has 15 residues. Trimming pared 0 bases from V and 4 bases from J, leaving 7 bases between. Original handling: The assay estimated nucleated cells by amplifying reference gene primers. Using immunoSEQ multiplex PCR, the repertoire was profiled, and TCRdb retains in-frame clones only, with some absent. D and trimming were read from the DNA, whereas the V and J calls and clone size are those reported in that table. This table holds some 31,000 clones, roughly nine tenths found once. In its sample, this clone was seen a few times. The material sequenced was peripheral blood. This TCR derives from a man aged 50 to 59 with active COVID-19. This rearrangement joins TRBV2 to TRBJ1-6, with a weak D call TRBD1 (5 bases). The CDR3 sequence: CASSEAGLYNSPLHF. CDR3 sequence (DNA): TGTGCCAGCAGTGAAGCGGGACTTTATAATTCACCCCTCCACTTT.